The 14 T cell receptor beta chains in this list originate from one sample, sequenced in a study of response to subunit inactivated influenza vaccine. MiXCR was run by TCRdb on the RT-PCR reads, yielding one entry per CDR3 protein. Of 530,000 or so distinct CDR3 sequences in the sample, about 25% were seen once. Source: CD4+ T cells sorted from PBMCs, taken roughly 5 days after vaccination. The receptors were sampled from a man over 45 who received an inactivated influenza vaccine.

This chain connects TRBV20-1 to TRBJ2-7; 10 bases are shared with TRBD2. J gave up 7 bases and V 2 bases, and 8 bases lay outside the gene matches. CDR3 length equals 14 residues. The germline V gene encodes CDR1 DFQATT and CDR2 SNEGSKA (reference sequence). This CDR3 is CSARPSGRAGEQYF. CDR3 DNA sequence: TGCAGTGCTAGACCAAGCGGGAGGGCCGGGGAGCAGTACTTC.

This chain links TRBV7-2 with TRBJ1-1; 7 bases line up with TRBD1. J was trimmed by 1 base and V by 6 bases; bases with no gene match: 14. This CDR3 contains 17 residues. Looked up from germline, CDR1 is SGHTA and CDR2 is FQGNSA. CDR3 nucleotide sequence: TGTGCCAGCAGGTGGACAGGATCACTTGTGGGGAACACTGAAGCTTTCTTT. Protein sequence: CASRWTGSLVGNTEAFF.

This clonotype was seen a few times. V gene TRBV16 combines with J gene TRBJ1-2; D gene ambiguous. CDR3 length: 14 residues. Germline V gene data show CDR1 as KGHSY and CDR2 as FQNENV. V shed 2 bases and J shed 0 bases, with 7 bases lying between them. This chain's CDR3 is CASSQVRTNYGYTF. The DNA for the CDR3 is TGTGCCAGCAGCCAAGTCCGGACTAACTATGGCTACACCTTC.

The chain couples TRBV5-1 to TRBJ2-7; unclear D gene. Germline-derived CDR1 and CDR2 are SGHRS and YFSETQ. There are 11 residues in the CDR3. The V end was cut by 4 bases, the J end by 4 bases, with 6 bases between. The CDR3: CASSGEYEQYF. The CDR3 DNA sequence: TGCGCCAGCAGCGGAGAATACGAGCAGTACTTC.

This clonotype was recorded a few times. This chain links TRBV7-6 with TRBJ1-6; 8 bases are shared with TRBD1. Per germline, CDR1 SGHVS and CDR2 FNYEAQ. The CDR3 totals 14 residues. V gave up 3 bases and J gave up 8 bases; unmatched junction bases: 3. The CDR3 DNA reads as TGTGCCAGCAGCTTCCAGGGGGCTTATTCACCCCTCCACTTT. This codes for CASSFQGAYSPLHF.

The table lists this clonotype with a count of one. The rearrangement links TRBV27 to TRBJ2-7; 10 positions agree with TRBD1. This CDR3 comprises 15 residues. Germline CDR1 is MNHEY and CDR2 is SMNVEV (reference sequence). The V and J ends lost 0 bases and 1 base, in that order; junction bases with no gene match: 0. CDR3 loop: CASSLSGQGSYEQYF. CDR3 nucleotide sequence: TGTGCCAGCAGTTTATCGGGACAGGGGTCCTACGAGCAGTACTTC.

This clonotype was observed a few times. The chain recombines TRBV18 with TRBJ2-1; no reliable D call. Trimming stripped 0 bases from V and 7 bases from J, with 7 bases between. CDR1 and CDR2 from the germline V gene are KGHSH and LQKENI. This CDR3 has 13 amino acids. The CDR3 loop is CASSPPGWNEQFF. CDR3 DNA sequence: TGTGCCAGCTCACCACCAGGGTGGAATGAGCAGTTCTTC. Full variable domain (remainder filled in from reference TRBV18 and TRBJ2-1): NAGVMQNPRHLVRRRGQEARLRCSPMKGHSHVYWYRQLPEEGLKFMVYLQKENIIDESGMPKERFSAEFPKEGPSILRIQQVVRGDSAAYFCASSPPGWNEQFFGPGTRLTVL.

The chain has TRBV28 and TRBJ2-1; D is unresolved. Germline-derived CDR1 and CDR2 are MDHEN and SYDVKM. The CDR3 contains 15 residues. V was clipped by 2 bases and J by 3 bases, with 11 bases between them. The CDR3 is CASSLKGLGYNEQFF. DNA of the CDR3: TGTGCCAGCAGTTTAAAGGGTCTGGGCTACAATGAGCAGTTCTTC.

There are many counts of this clonotype. The CDR3 DNA is TGTGCCAGCAGTTACTCCCCCGGGGGTCAACTCAATGAGCAGTTCTTC. It is translated as CASSYSPGGQLNEQFF. This chain links TRBV6-5 with TRBJ2-1, with D possibly being TRBD2 (6 bases). V shed 0 bases and J shed 6 bases, with 15 bases lying between them. Germline CDR1 is MNHEY and CDR2 is SVGAGI. The CDR3 length is 16 residues.

The V call is TRBV7-2, the J call TRBJ2-1; D unclear. Trimming removed 5 bases at V and 7 bases at J, with 12 bases between. Germline-derived CDR1 and CDR2 are SGHTA and FQGNSA. This CDR3 contains 13 residues. CDR3: CASSDYLGNEQFF. The CDR3 nucleotides read TGTGCCAGCAGCGATTACTTGGGAAATGAGCAGTTCTTC. The whole variable domain, remainder taken from reference TRBV7-2 and TRBJ2-1, is GAGVSQSPSNKVTEKGKDVELRCDPISGHTALYWYRQSLGQGLEFLIYFQGNSAPDKSGLPSDRFSAERTGGSVSTLTIQRTQQEDSAVYLCASSDYLGNEQFFGPGTRLTVL.

This clonotype was observed at least ten times. The genes are TRBV5-1 and TRBJ1-6; perhaps TRBD1 as D (5 bases). The germline V gene has CDR1 SGHRS and CDR2 YFSETQ. With 0 bases removed from V and 7 bases from J, the gap between germline ends came to 11 bases. This CDR3 comprises 15 residues. The CDR3 nucleotides are TGCGCCAGCAGCTTGGGGGGAGGGGCGAATTCACCCCTCCACTTT. This codes for CASSLGGGANSPLHF. Based on the CDR3 plus reference TRBV5-1 and TRBJ1-6, the full variable domain is KAGVTQTPRYLIKTRGQQVTLSCSPISGHRSVSWYQQTPGQGLQFLFEYFSETQRNKGNFPGRFSGRQFSNSRSEMNVSTLELGDSALYLCASSLGGGANSPLHFGNGTRLTVT.

This clonotype was observed a handful of times. The gene calls are TRBV10-3 and TRBJ1-2, with 7 bases aligning to TRBD1. Germline CDR1 ENHRY, CDR2 SYGVKD. V lost 10 bases, J lost 5 bases, and 4 bases stayed unmatched. The CDR3 contains 11 residues. CDR3 region: CATTGEYGYTF. In DNA form, the CDR3 reads TGTGCCACCACAGGGGAGTATGGCTACACCTTC.

The J gene is TRBJ2-3, the V gene TRBV4-3, with no clear D. V lost 0 bases to trimming and J lost 6 bases, with 10 bases between them. The CDR3 is made up of 14 amino acids. Germline CDR1 is LGHNA and CDR2 is YSLEER. The CDR3 sequence: CASSQEPLGDTQYF. CDR3 sequence (DNA): TGCGCCAGCAGCCAAGAACCCCTCGGGGATACGCAGTATTTT.

The CDR3 spells CASSVAGHGGRSTDTQYF. CDR3 bases: TGTGCCAGCAGCGTAGCGGGCCATGGAGGTCGGAGCACAGATACGCAGTATTTT. V is TRBV9 and J is TRBJ2-3, with a possible D match to TRBD2 (5 bases). The germline gives CDR1 SGDLS, CDR2 YYNGEE. V was shortened by 0 bases and J by 0 bases, with 17 bases between the two germline ends. This CDR3 has 18 residues.